These 24 T cell receptor beta chains came from one sample sequenced in a study of vaccination effects on CD4 cells after COVID-19. TCRdb keeps only in-frame clones here, not all; method: immunoSEQ multiplex PCR. The sample includes under 35,000 clones, roughly 63% of them seen just once. These receptors have no known antigen. CD4+ T cells specific for antigen were expanded with viral peptide pools by the ViraFEST assay before sequencing. When less than 12 days of culture had elapsed, CD4+ T cells were isolated. The cohort was immunized with two doses of either the BNT162b2 or mRNA-1273 vaccine. This specimen consisted of CD4+ T cells from PBMCs cultured with SARS-CoV-2 spike peptides, obtained after COVID-19 vaccination. All receptors derive from a human donor who received a COVID-19 vaccine.

Only one count was recorded for this clone. The genes are TRBV5-4 and TRBJ1-1; 12 nucleotides agree with TRBD1. CDR1 is SGHNT and CDR2 is YYREEE in the germline V gene (reference sequence). There are 17 residues in the CDR3. The V gene end was trimmed by 4 bases and the J gene end by 1 base; junction bases not matched to a gene: 8. The CDR3 sequence is CASSPGTGGVKNTEAFF. The CDR3 DNA sequence: TGTGCCAGCAGCCCCGGGACAGGGGGCGTGAAGAACACTGAAGCTTTCTTT. Drawing the rest from reference TRBV5-4 and TRBJ1-1, the complete variable domain is ETGVTQSPTHLIKTRGQQVTLRCSSQSGHNTVSWYQQALGQGPQFIFQYYREEENGRGNFPPRFSGLQFPNYSSELNVNALELDDSALYLCASSPGTGGVKNTEAFFGQGTRLTVV.

The J gene is TRBJ1-1, the V gene TRBV28, with D perhaps TRBD1 (6 bases). The CDR3 consists of 14 residues. Trimming removed 7 bases at V and 3 bases at J, with 15 bases between. The V gene's germline CDR1 is MDHEN and CDR2 SYDVKM. DNA of the CDR3: TGTGCCAGCAATACAATTGGACAGTACACTGAAGCTTTCTTT. Residues: CASNTIGQYTEAFF.

This clone was seen more than once but under ten times. J is TRBJ1-1 and V is TRBV18; no clear D gene. Trimming shortened V by 2 bases and J by 3 bases, and 10 bases separated the two germline ends. This CDR3 has 14 amino acids. Germline loops: CDR1 KGHSH, CDR2 LQKENI. The DNA for the CDR3 is TGTGCCAGCTCACCATATGAGGGTTACACTGAAGCTTTCTTT. Amino acid sequence: CASSPYEGYTEAFF.

The chain is built from TRBV12-5 and TRBJ2-5; TRBD1 or TRBD2 may be the D gene (6 bases each). Trimming removed 3 bases at V and 5 bases at J, with 13 bases between. From germline, CDR1 is LGHNT and CDR2 FRNRAP. This CDR3 is 14 amino acids long. CDR3 region: CASGFALGGETQYF. CDR3 coding DNA: TGTGCTAGTGGTTTCGCCCTCGGGGGCGAGACCCAGTACTTC.

The count of this clone is one. The genes are TRBV20-1 and TRBJ2-1; D remains ambiguous. Germline CDR1 and CDR2: DFQATT and SNEGSKA (reference sequence). V lost 3 bases, J lost 11 bases, and 20 bases lay in between. The CDR3 runs to 14 residues. CDR3 coding DNA: TGCAGTGCTAGTCTGCAGAATGAGGCCTCTAAGCAGTTCTTC. Encoded protein: CSASLQNEASKQFF.

This clone was seen only a few times. The chain carries TRBV18 and TRBJ1-1; 8 bases agree with TRBD1. Unmatched junction bases numbered 3, after V lost 6 bases and J lost 6 bases. CDR1 and CDR2 from the germline V gene are KGHSH and LQKENI. The CDR3 consists of 12 residues. The CDR3 reads CASSPRGPEAFF. The DNA of the CDR3 is TGTGCCAGCTCGCCCAGGGGGCCTGAAGCTTTCTTT.

J is TRBJ2-3 and V is TRBV6-5; TRBD2 agrees at 7 bases. J lost 0 bases, V lost 2 bases, and 2 bases had no gene match. CDR1 MNHEY and CDR2 SVGAGI come from the germline V gene. This CDR3 is built from 15 residues. This CDR3 reads CASSYRGGSTDTQYF. CDR3 sequence (DNA): TGTGCCAGCAGTTACCGCGGGGGTAGCACAGATACGCAGTATTTT.

V usage is TRBV6-4 and J usage is TRBJ2-6; D not certain. CDR1 is MRHNA, CDR2 SNTAGT, per germline. This CDR3 is 14 amino acids long. With 6 bases removed from V and 0 bases from J, the gap between germline ends came to 6 bases. CDR3 residues: CASRTDSGANVLTF. The CDR3 DNA sequence: TGTGCCAGCAGAACAGACTCTGGGGCCAACGTCCTGACTTTC.

A single count supports this clone. The V gene is TRBV6-5, the J gene TRBJ1-4, with TRBD1 matching over 9 bases. Germline lookup yields CDR1 MNHEY and CDR2 SVGAGI. V trimming: 2 bases; J trimming: 5 bases; junction bases outside the gene matches: 3. The length of the CDR3 is 15 residues. This CDR3 reads CASSYVGTGNEKLFF. For the CDR3, the DNA is TGTGCCAGCAGTTACGTGGGGACAGGGAATGAAAAACTGTTTTTT.

The chain carries TRBV6-5 and TRBJ2-5, with 7 bases aligning to TRBD1. CDR3 length equals 14 residues. Germline CDR1 reads MNHEY; CDR2 reads SVGAGI. V gave up 6 bases and J gave up 5 bases; unmatched junction bases: 9. Here the CDR3 DNA reads TGTGCCAGCAGGGTACAGGGGAGCCGGGAGACCCAGTACTTC. Its protein is CASRVQGSRETQYF.

CDR3 bases: TGTGCCAGCAGCGTAGCCAGGGTTGATGGCTACACCTTC. It translates to CASSVARVDGYTF. The J gene is TRBJ1-2, the V gene TRBV9; D possibly corresponds to TRBD1 (5 bases). The CDR3 extends over 13 amino acids. The germline V and J ends were trimmed by 0 bases and 6 bases, with 9 bases remaining between them. Germline V lookup: CDR1 SGDLS, CDR2 YYNGEE.

This clone showed up just a few times. V and J are TRBV6-5 and TRBJ1-6, with D possibly TRBD1 on 5 matching bases. Trimming left V 0 bases short and J 13 bases short, with 16 bases between. Germline values: CDR1 MNHEY, CDR2 SVGAGI. The CDR3 has 15 residues. CDR3 bases: TGTGCCAGCAGTTACTCGCCCGACCGGGGGTCGCCCCTCCACTTT. It specifies CASSYSPDRGSPLHF.

The chain carries TRBV24-1 and TRBJ1-2; 8 bases line up with TRBD1. CDR1 is KGHDR, CDR2 SFDVKD, per germline. This CDR3 is 14 amino acids long. V shed 3 bases and J 7 bases; nucleotides not matched to a gene: 6. CDR3 amino acids: CATSDRGQAGGYTF. CDR3 coding DNA: TGTGCCACCAGTGATCGGGGACAGGCAGGTGGCTACACCTTC.

This clone has a handful of counts. V usage is TRBV5-4 and J usage is TRBJ1-2, with unresolved D. Trimming left V 1 base short and J 4 bases short, with 23 bases between. This CDR3 is built from 18 residues. Germline assignment: CDR1 SGHNT and CDR2 YYREEE (reference sequence). CDR3 DNA: TGTGCCAGCAGCTTGTTAGTCCGTTTAAACACGCATCGCTATGGCTACACCTTC. Protein product: CASSLLVRLNTHRYGYTF.

This chain joins TRBV9 and TRBJ2-3, with D possibly being TRBD1 or TRBD2 (6 bases each). V lost 0 bases and J 4 bases, leaving 15 bases between the germline ends. The germline gives CDR1 SGDLS, CDR2 YYNGEE. This CDR3 has 16 residues. The DNA for the CDR3 is TGTGCCAGCAGCGTAGACGTCGGGGGCGGGTCAGATACGCAGTATTTT. Translating it yields CASSVDVGGGSDTQYF.

The chain joins TRBV10-3 to TRBJ2-7; unclear D gene. Trimming pared 3 bases from V and 0 bases from J, leaving 15 bases between. Germline assignment: CDR1 ENHRY and CDR2 SYGVKD. This CDR3 comprises 16 residues. The CDR3 reads CAISDRDQLSSYEQYF. The CDR3 DNA follows: TGTGCCATCAGTGACCGCGACCAGCTTAGCTCCTACGAGCAGTACTTC.

This clone was counted a single time. The V gene is TRBV6-5, the J gene TRBJ1-1; D is uncertain. The germline V gene has CDR1 MNHEY and CDR2 SVGAGI. The CDR3 extends over 14 amino acids. V was cut by 5 bases and J by 1 base, with 11 bases left in between. The CDR3 loop reads CASSLLYQNTEAFF. The CDR3 DNA is TGTGCCAGCAGTCTCCTTTACCAGAACACTGAAGCTTTCTTT.

The chain carries TRBV27 and TRBJ1-5; D remains ambiguous. CDR1 and CDR2 from the germline V gene are MNHEY and SMNVEV (reference sequence). V lost 8 bases and J 4 bases, leaving 9 bases between the germline ends. The CDR3 sequence is 12 residues long. This CDR3 is CASGPGNQPQHF. Written as DNA, the CDR3 is TGTGCCAGCGGTCCGGGAAATCAGCCCCAGCATTTT.

This clone turned up a few times. Compared with germline, one end of the junction differs, possibly owing to a read error. The chain recombines TRBV5-8 with TRBJ1-1; tentatively, D is TRBD1 (6 bases). This CDR3 comprises 16 residues. Germline assignment: CDR1 SGHTS and CDR2 YDEGEE. The chain's CDR3 is CASRLEPRTANTEAFF. In DNA, the CDR3 is TGTGCCAGCAGATTGGAGCCCCGGACAGCAAACACTGAAGCTTTCTTT.

The V gene is TRBV5-5, the J gene TRBJ1-2; D not resolved. This CDR3 spans 13 amino acids. Germline loops: CDR1 SGHKS, CDR2 YYEKEE (reference sequence). V lost 0 bases and J 6 bases, leaving 9 bases between the germline ends. The CDR3 loop reads CASSLGLVNGYTF. DNA of the CDR3: TGTGCCAGCAGCTTGGGTCTCGTAAATGGCTACACCTTC.

CDR3 amino acids: CASSFQDPYEQYF. For the CDR3, the DNA is TGTGCCAGCAGTTTTCAGGATCCCTACGAGCAGTACTTC. This chain joins TRBV12-3 or TRBV12-4 and TRBJ2-7; D is uncertain. V was clipped by 3 bases and J by 2 bases, with 8 bases between them. The CDR3 runs 13 residues.

The sample holds a few counts of this clone. The chain uses TRBV5-1 and TRBJ2-7, with 14 bases fitting TRBD2. CDR1 is SGHRS and CDR2 is YFSETQ in the germline V gene. This CDR3 is 16 amino acids long. The V gene end was trimmed by 4 bases and the J gene end by 7 bases; junction bases not matched to a gene: 10. The CDR3 DNA reads as TGCGCCAGCAGCCTAGCCGGGACTAGCGGGAGAGGTGAGCAGTACTTC. Amino acid sequence: CASSLAGTSGRGEQYF.

This clone was seen only once. This chain uses TRBV19 with TRBJ2-3; the D gene is possibly TRBD2 (5 bases). This CDR3 comprises 15 residues. V dropped 7 bases and J dropped 6 bases, with 20 bases sitting between them. Germline V gene data show CDR1 as LNHDA and CDR2 as SQIVND (reference sequence). The CDR3 spells CASNLAGAAMDTQYF. As DNA, the CDR3 is TGTGCCAGTAACCTTGCAGGAGCGGCGATGGATACGCAGTATTTT.

The chain links TRBV25-1 to TRBJ2-7, with 8 bases that match TRBD2. Germline lookup yields CDR1 MGHDK and CDR2 SYGVNS. The CDR3 totals 15 residues. The V gene end was trimmed by 4 bases and the J gene end by 3 bases; junction bases not matched to a gene: 8. The DNA of the CDR3 is TGTGCCAGCAGTGGACCCGAGCGGGGGTACTACGAGCAGTACTTC. Its protein is CASSGPERGYYEQYF.